The 13 T cell receptor beta chains below were found in one sample sequenced in a study of T cell responses to AZD1222 COVID-19 vaccine. Assay: immunoSEQ multiplex PCR; the TCRdb copy retains only in-frame clones and omits some. The table includes 84,000 or so clones, roughly 87% detected once. This material consisted of peripheral blood, taken on day 0 of AZD1222 vaccination. The receptors come from an adult in good health.

The chain joins TRBV13 to TRBJ2-1, with TRBD2 matching over 10 bases. There are 15 residues in the CDR3. Per the germline V gene, CDR1 is PRHDT and CDR2 is FYEKMQ (reference sequence). V gave up 5 bases and J gave up 5 bases; unmatched junction bases: 6. In DNA, the CDR3 is TGTGCCAGCAGCCCCGGGACTAGCGCCAACAATGAGCAGTTCTTC. It translates to CASSPGTSANNEQFF.

The gene calls are TRBV7-2 and TRBJ2-5; D might be TRBD2 (6 bases). Germline loops: CDR1 SGHTA, CDR2 FQGNSA. Trimming took off 5 bases at V and 2 bases at J, with 12 bases between the two ends. CDR3 size: 14 residues. In DNA form, the CDR3 reads TGTGCCAGCAGCAAAAGGAGGGGACAAGAGACCCAGTACTTC. Its protein is CASSKRRGQETQYF.

The V gene is TRBV14, the J gene TRBJ1-1, with a tentative D call TRBD1 (5 bases). CDR3 length equals 13 residues. The V end was cut by 1 base, the J end by 6 bases, with 9 bases between. Germline assignment: CDR1 SGHDN and CDR2 FVKESK. Written as DNA, the CDR3 is TGTGCCAGCAGCCAAGTCCAGGGTTCTGAAGCTTTCTTT. Its translation is CASSQVQGSEAFF.

CDR3 sequence: CAISESWEGTDTQYF. CDR3 nucleotide sequence: TGTGCCATCAGTGAGTCGTGGGAGGGGACAGATACGCAGTATTTT. The chain has TRBV10-3 and TRBJ2-3; 7 nucleotides match TRBD2. J was trimmed by 3 bases and V by 0 bases; bases with no gene match: 3. Germline-derived CDR1 and CDR2 are ENHRY and SYGVKD. The CDR3 is 15 amino acids.

This sequence joins TRBV12-2 and TRBJ2-2; TRBD2 was called by the table and not checked on the DNA. TRBV12-2 is a pseudogene segment. This CDR3 contains 20 residues. The CDR3 loop is CASRLARLGGRAGPTGELFF. CDR3 DNA sequence: TGTGCAAGTCGCTTGGCCCGGCTGGGCGGGAGGGCCGGCCCCACCGGGGAGCTGTTTTTT.

The chain joins TRBV12-3 or TRBV12-4 to TRBJ1-1; D not certain. The CDR3 is made up of 12 amino acids. V was shortened by 3 bases and J by 4 bases, with 6 bases between the two germline ends. The CDR3 loop reads CASSFPFTEAFF. The CDR3, as DNA: TGTGCCAGCAGTTTTCCCTTCACTGAAGCTTTCTTT.

The V call is TRBV5-6, the J call TRBJ1-2; tentatively, D is TRBD1 (5 bases). The V end lost 2 bases, the J end lost 2 bases, and 10 bases lay between the germline ends. Germline V lookup: CDR1 SGHDT, CDR2 YYEEEE. CDR3 length equals 14 residues. CDR3 loop: CASSLSGRNYGYTF. The CDR3 nucleotides are TGTGCCAGCAGCTTATCGGGGCGGAACTATGGCTACACCTTC.

This sequence joins TRBV19 and TRBJ1-1, with D possibly TRBD1 on 5 matching bases. Per germline, CDR1 LNHDA and CDR2 SQIVND (reference sequence). The V gene lost 0 bases and the J gene lost 0 bases, with 14 bases spanning the gap. The CDR3 is 17 residues long. CDR3 bases: TGTGCCAGTAGTATAGATCTTAGGGGTCTGTTGAACACTGAAGCTTTCTTT. Translating gives CASSIDLRGLLNTEAFF.

This clone was counted between two and nine times. This rearrangement joins TRBV18 to TRBJ1-4; 7 bases are a match to TRBD1. The CDR3 consists of 15 residues. CDR1 and CDR2 from the germline V gene are KGHSH and LQKENI. With V trimmed by 3 bases and J by 2 bases, 3 bases remained unmatched. The CDR3 nucleotides read TGTGCCAGCTCACCGGGACAGACCACTAATGAAAAACTGTTTTTT. Protein sequence: CASSPGQTTNEKLFF. Full variable domain (rest looked up from reference TRBV18 and TRBJ1-4): NAGVMQNPRHLVRRRGQEARLRCSPMKGHSHVYWYRQLPEEGLKFMVYLQKENIIDESGMPKERFSAEFPKEGPSILRIQQVVRGDSAAYFCASSPGQTTNEKLFFGSGTQLSVL.

DNA for the CDR3: TGTGCCAGCAGCTCATACCCGAAGCGGGTGAAACAAGAGACCCAGTACTTC. As protein: CASSSYPKRVKQETQYF. The rearrangement links TRBV7-3 to TRBJ2-5, with D perhaps TRBD2 (6 bases). The CDR3 has 17 residues. CDR1 SGHTA and CDR2 FQGTGA come from the germline V gene. Trimming took 4 bases from V and 2 from J, leaving 20 bases between them.

This clone was observed a few times. The CDR3 nucleotides are TGTGCCAGCAGCTTAATCCTCAGCGGGATAGGAGGGACCCAGTACTTC. Translation gives CASSLILSGIGGTQYF. The chain combines TRBV7-8 with TRBJ2-5, with 7 positions matching TRBD2. CDR3 length: 16 amino acids. Trimming cost V 2 bases and J 7 bases; bases outside gene matches: 13. Per the germline V gene, CDR1 is SGHVS and CDR2 is FQNEAQ.

The gene calls are TRBV6-5 and TRBJ1-1; 8 bases agree with TRBD1. J gave up 3 bases and V 7 bases, and 7 bases lay outside the gene matches. The CDR3 spans 14 residues. Germline-derived CDR1 and CDR2 are MNHEY and SVGAGI. The CDR3 region has the DNA TGTGCCAGCAATACCGGGACAGGACACACTGAAGCTTTCTTT. It is translated as CASNTGTGHTEAFF.

The chain employs TRBV7-9 and TRBJ2-1; D is perhaps TRBD1 (6 bases). CDR1 and CDR2 (germline): SEHNR, FQNEAQ (reference sequence). The CDR3 has 13 amino acids. The ends were cut back, 7 bases at V and 3 bases at J, with 10 bases in the middle. The chain's CDR3 is CASIGGNYNEQFF. The CDR3, as DNA: TGTGCCAGCATAGGGGGAAACTACAATGAGCAGTTCTTC.